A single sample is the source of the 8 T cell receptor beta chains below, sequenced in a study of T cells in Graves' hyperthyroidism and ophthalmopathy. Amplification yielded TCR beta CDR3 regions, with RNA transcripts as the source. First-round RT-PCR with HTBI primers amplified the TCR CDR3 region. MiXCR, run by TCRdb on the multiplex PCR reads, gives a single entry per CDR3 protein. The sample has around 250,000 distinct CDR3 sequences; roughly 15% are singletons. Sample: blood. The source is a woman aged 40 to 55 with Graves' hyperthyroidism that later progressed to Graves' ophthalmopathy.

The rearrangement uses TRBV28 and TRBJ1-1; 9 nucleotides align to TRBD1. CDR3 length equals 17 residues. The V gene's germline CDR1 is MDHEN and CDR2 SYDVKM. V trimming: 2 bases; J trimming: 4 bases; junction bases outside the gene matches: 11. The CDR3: CASSLISWTGASTEAFF. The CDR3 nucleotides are TGTGCCAGCAGTTTAATTAGCTGGACAGGGGCCTCCACTGAAGCTTTCTTT.

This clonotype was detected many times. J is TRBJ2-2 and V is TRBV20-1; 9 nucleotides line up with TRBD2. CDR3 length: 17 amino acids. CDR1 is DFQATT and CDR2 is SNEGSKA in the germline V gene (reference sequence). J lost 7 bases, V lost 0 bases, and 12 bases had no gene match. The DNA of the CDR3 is TGCAGTGCTAGAGATCCGGGCGGGAGGGCCTCGGGCGGGGAGCTGTTTTTT. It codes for CSARDPGGRASGGELFF.

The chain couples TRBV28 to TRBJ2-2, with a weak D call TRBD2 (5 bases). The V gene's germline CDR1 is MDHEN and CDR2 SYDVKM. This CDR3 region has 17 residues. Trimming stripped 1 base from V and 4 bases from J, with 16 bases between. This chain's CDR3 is CASSLSGRGRFTGELFF. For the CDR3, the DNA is TGTGCCAGCAGTTTATCTGGTCGGGGTCGGTTCACCGGGGAGCTGTTTTTT.

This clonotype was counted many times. For the CDR3, the DNA is TGTGCCAGCTCCAACCGGGACAGGGGGCAGGGGGAGACCCAGTACTTC. This translates into CASSNRDRGQGETQYF. The chain carries TRBV25-1 and TRBJ2-5; 12 bases map to TRBD1. The CDR3 loop spans 16 amino acids. The germline gives CDR1 MGHDK, CDR2 SYGVNS. V was pared by 8 bases and J by 5 bases, with 12 bases of the junction left unmatched.

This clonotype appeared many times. As DNA, the CDR3 is TGCAGTGCCGAGCGCGAACCCGACACCGGGGAGCTGTTTTTT. This encodes CSAEREPDTGELFF. The chain uses TRBV20-1 and TRBJ2-2; D is uncertain. This CDR3 is 14 amino acids long. The V and J ends lost 6 bases and 3 bases respectively, with 14 bases between them. Looked up from germline, CDR1 is DFQATT and CDR2 is SNEGSKA (reference sequence).

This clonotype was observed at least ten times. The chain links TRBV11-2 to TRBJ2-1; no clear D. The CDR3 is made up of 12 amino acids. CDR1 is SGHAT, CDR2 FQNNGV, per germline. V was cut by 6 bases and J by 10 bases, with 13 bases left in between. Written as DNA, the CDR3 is TGTGCCAGCAGACAGACCCTATTCGAGCAGTTCTTC. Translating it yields CASRQTLFEQFF.

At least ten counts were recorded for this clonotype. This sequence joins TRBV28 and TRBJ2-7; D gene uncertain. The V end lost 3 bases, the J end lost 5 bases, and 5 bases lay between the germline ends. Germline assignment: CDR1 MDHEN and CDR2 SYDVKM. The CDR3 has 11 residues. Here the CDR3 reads CASSFVNEQYF. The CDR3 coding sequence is TGTGCCAGCAGTTTTGTGAACGAGCAGTACTTC.

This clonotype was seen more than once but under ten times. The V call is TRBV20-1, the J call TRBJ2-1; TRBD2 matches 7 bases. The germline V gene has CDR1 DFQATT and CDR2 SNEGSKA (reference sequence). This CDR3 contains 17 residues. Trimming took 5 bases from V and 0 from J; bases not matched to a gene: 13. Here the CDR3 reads CSAFPLHRGSSYNEQFF. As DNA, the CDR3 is TGCAGTGCTTTCCCATTACATCGCGGGAGCTCCTACAATGAGCAGTTCTTC.